The rows below give T cell receptor beta chains drawn from one sample of a study of blood T cell repertoires in COVID-19. Data came from immunoSEQ multiplex PCR; TCRdb stores just in-frame clones and leaves some out. This sample has roughly 320,000 clones, with over 85% found just once. The sequenced sample was peripheral blood. These receptors all come from a woman in her 30s with COVID-19, enrolled during active disease. The CDR3 runs from the conserved cysteine through the conserved F or W. The D gene is left open where the match is weak. Some rows mark clone size as missing; the rest say once, few, many or name a class of expanded clone.

TRBV30	TRBJ1-2	.	.	TGTGCTTGGACGTCGGGAGATTCATTGTATGGCTACACCTTC	CAWTSGDSLYGYTF
TRBV29-1	TRBJ1-1	.	.	TGCAGCGTTGAAGAACTTCGGAGCGCTGAAGCTTTCTTT	CSVEELRSAEAFF
TRBV6-5	TRBJ2-2	.	.	TGTGCCAGCAGCCGTGGAGGGGACACCGGGGAGCTGTTTTTT	CASSRGGDTGELFF
TRBV19	TRBJ1-5	.	TRBD1	TGTGCCAGTAGTATTGGACAGGGGCTCGAGAATCAGCCCCAGCATTTT	CASSIGQGLENQPQHF
TRBV10-3	TRBJ2-7	.	TRBD1	TGTGCCATCGGACAGGGGCCCGGGAAGCAGTACTTC	CAIGQGPGKQYF
TRBV28	TRBJ1-1	.	TRBD1	TGTGCCACCAGGACAGGGACTTCTTTGAACACTGAAGCTTTCTTT	CATRTGTSLNTEAFF
TRBV19	TRBJ1-5	.	.	TGTGCCAGTAGTATAGCCAACAATCAGCCCCAGCATTTT	CASSIANNQPQHF
TRBV19	TRBJ1-4	once	.	TGTGCCGGGGGCAATGAAAAACTGTTTTTT	CAGGNEKLFF
TRBV18	TRBJ1-1	.	TRBD1	TGTGCCAGCTCACCGCTTGACAGGGGCACTGAAGCTTTCTTT	CASSPLDRGTEAFF
TRBV19	TRBJ1-5	.	.	TGTGCCAGTAGTATAACTCGTCGGTATAGCAATCAGCCCCAGCATTTT	CASSITRRYSNQPQHF
TRBV20-1	TRBJ1-2	.	.	TGCAGTGCTAGTGATCCCCAGACAGTGGAGGGCTATGGCTACACCTTC	CSASDPQTVEGYGYTF
TRBV4-1	TRBJ1-2	.	.	TGCGCCAGCAGCCCGAACCCCGTGGAGTATGGCTACACCTTC	CASSPNPVEYGYTF
TRBV4-2	TRBJ1-2	.	TRBD1	TGTGCCAGCAGCCAAGGTTTCGGGACAGGGGTCCACTATGGCTACACCTTC	CASSQGFGTGVHYGYTF
TRBV29-1	TRBJ2-3	.	.	TGCAGCGCTGAGCGAGATACGCAGTATTTT	CSAERDTQYF
TRBV19	TRBJ2-5	.	.	TGTGCCAGTAGTACTGGGAGGAGGGAGACCCAGTACTTC	CASSTGRRETQYF
TRBV30	TRBJ2-1	.	.	TGTGCCTGGAGTAACACAGGGTTTTCCTACAATGAGCAGTTCTTC	CAWSNTGFSYNEQFF
TRBV2	TRBJ2-5	.	TRBD1	TGTGCCAGCAGTGTCGACAGGGCCCAAGAGACCCAGTACTTC	CASSVDRAQETQYF